This T cell receptor beta chain was retrieved from a study of metastatic and nonmetastatic thyroid tumors. TCRdb re-clonotyped the PCR reads via MiXCR. The sample consists of approximately 19,000 clones, around 40% of them appearing once. Between the trimmed V and J ends, which lost 3 bases and 6 bases, there was a span of 12 bases. Germline values: CDR1 LNHDA, CDR2 SQIVND (reference sequence). The CDR3 sequence is 13 residues long. Nobody among the patients had been given any treatment before thyroid surgery. This clone has a handful of counts. The sequenced material came from tumor tissue. V gene TRBV19 combines with J gene TRBJ2-7; perhaps TRBD1 as D (6 bases). This receptor was obtained from a female donor with papillary thyroid cancer or a benign thyroid nodule (not recorded which). Some clones in this sample may be carry-over from other donors' samples. This chain's CDR3 is CASSIRGTVEQYF. For the CDR3, the DNA is TGTGCCAGTAGTATTAGGGGGACGGTCGAGCAGTACTTC.